The clone carrying this T cell receptor beta chain turned up a few times. This sample was included in a study of blood T cell repertoires in COVID-19. Study background: Acute-phase and convalescent COVID-19 samples originated in the United States, Italy and Spain. PBMCs, B-cell-depleted T cells, or T cells provided the cDNA or gDNA that made up the material.

The germline V gene encodes CDR1 LNHNV and CDR2 YYDKDF (reference sequence). V was trimmed by 1 base and J by 10 bases, leaving 12 bases between them. The length of the CDR3 is 13 residues. Original handling: Estimation of nucleated cell counts was performed using reference gene primer amplification. Profiled with immunoSEQ multiplex PCR; TCRdb holds only in-frame clones, not every one. D and trimming were read from the DNA, whereas the V and J calls and clone size are those reported in that table. The table records 150,000 to 250,000 clones, 70% to 85% of them present only once. The material sequenced was peripheral blood. The source of this sequence is a human donor with acute or convalescent COVID-19. The donor label of this sample is uncertain. The chain links TRBV15 to TRBJ2-3; D remains ambiguous. The chain's CDR3 is CATSRVPRSPQYF. The CDR3 DNA is TGTGCCACCAGCAGAGTGCCTAGAAGTCCGCAGTATTTT.